This is a list of T cell receptor beta chains from one sample in a study of T-cell reconstitution after alpha-beta-depleted transplantation in children. MiXCR, applied by TCRdb to the PCR reads, yields one record per CDR3 protein. The table lists about 580,000 distinct CDR3 sequences, over 20% of them singletons. The material sequenced was PBMCs, taken before TCRalphabeta/CD19-depleted stem cell transplant. These receptors all stem from a boy under three years old with Wiskott-Aldrich syndrome, due to receive a stem cell transplant. CDR3s include the opening cysteine and the closing phenylalanine or tryptophan. The order of the fields is D gene, V gene, J gene, clone size, CDR3 protein, CDR3 DNA. D genes are given only for firm matches. Clone sizes are given selectively: once, few, many, or a class where the clone is expanded.

D gene: NA
V gene: TRBV30
J gene: TRBJ1-6
clone size: few
CDR3 protein: CAWSATGQVNSPLHF
CDR3 DNA: TGTGCCTGGAGTGCCACGGGACAAGTTAATTCACCCCTCCACTTT

D gene: NA
V gene: TRBV12-3/TRBV12-4
J gene: TRBJ1-2
clone size: few
CDR3 protein: CASSSTGRGYGYTF
CDR3 DNA: TGTGCCAGCAGTTCTACAGGGAGAGGGTATGGCTACACCTTC

D gene: TRBD1
V gene: TRBV5-1
J gene: TRBJ2-1
clone size: NA
CDR3 protein: CASSLQGAPYNEQFF
CDR3 DNA: TGCGCCAGCAGCTTACAGGGGGCCCCCTACAATGAGCAGTTCTTC

D gene: TRBD1
V gene: TRBV12-3/TRBV12-4
J gene: TRBJ1-5
clone size: NA
CDR3 protein: CASSLSRGNNQPQHF
CDR3 DNA: TGTGCCAGCAGTTTAAGCAGGGGGAACAATCAGCCCCAGCATTTT

D gene: NA
V gene: TRBV20-1
J gene: TRBJ2-1
clone size: few
CDR3 protein: CSARDVRGVLYNEQFF
CDR3 DNA: TGCAGTGCTAGAGATGTGCGCGGAGTCCTCTACAATGAGCAGTTCTTC

D gene: NA
V gene: TRBV10-3
J gene: TRBJ2-1
clone size: NA
CDR3 protein: CAITGIAQNEQFF
CDR3 DNA: TGTGCCATCACGGGTATTGCCCAGAATGAGCAGTTCTTC

D gene: NA
V gene: TRBV28
J gene: TRBJ2-1
clone size: few
CDR3 protein: CASRKHGVYEQFF
CDR3 DNA: TGTGCCAGCCGGAAACACGGGGTCTATGAGCAGTTCTTC

D gene: TRBD1
V gene: TRBV13
J gene: TRBJ1-1
clone size: many
CDR3 protein: CASSQGEGTEAFF
CDR3 DNA: TGTGCCAGCAGCCAGGGGGAAGGCACTGAAGCTTTCTTT

D gene: NA
V gene: TRBV12-3/TRBV12-4
J gene: TRBJ1-1
clone size: NA
CDR3 protein: CASTLGGAEAFF
CDR3 DNA: TGTGCCAGCACCCTCGGGGGCGCTGAAGCTTTCTTT

D gene: NA
V gene: TRBV7-6
J gene: TRBJ2-1
clone size: few
CDR3 protein: CASSLGAGAEQFF
CDR3 DNA: TGTGCCAGCAGCTTAGGTGCCGGAGCTGAGCAGTTCTTC

D gene: TRBD2
V gene: TRBV5-5
J gene: TRBJ2-2
clone size: NA
CDR3 protein: CASSFLAGVSTGELFF
CDR3 DNA: TGTGCCAGCAGCTTTTTAGCGGGAGTCAGCACCGGGGAGCTGTTTTTT

D gene: TRBD2
V gene: TRBV5-1
J gene: TRBJ2-1
clone size: NA
CDR3 protein: CASSLRLAGIYNEQFF
CDR3 DNA: TGCGCCAGCAGCTTGAGGCTAGCGGGGATATACAATGAGCAGTTCTTC

D gene: TRBD2
V gene: TRBV7-6
J gene: TRBJ2-3
clone size: few
CDR3 protein: CASGASGMGTDTQYF
CDR3 DNA: TGTGCCAGCGGGGCTAGCGGGATGGGAACAGATACGCAGTATTTT

D gene: NA
V gene: TRBV6-2/TRBV6-3
J gene: TRBJ2-1
clone size: NA
CDR3 protein: CASTIGGTDNEQFF
CDR3 DNA: TGTGCCAGCACCATTGGGGGAACGGACAATGAGCAGTTCTTC

D gene: NA
V gene: TRBV12-3/TRBV12-4
J gene: TRBJ1-3
clone size: NA
CDR3 protein: CASSPNTGGRFSGNTIYF
CDR3 DNA: TGTGCCAGCAGTCCGAATACCGGGGGACGGTTTTCGGGAAACACCATATATTTT

D gene: NA
V gene: TRBV6-5
J gene: TRBJ2-7
clone size: few
CDR3 protein: CASSFRLPRYYEQYF
CDR3 DNA: TGTGCCAGCAGTTTCCGACTCCCCCGATACTACGAGCAGTACTTC

D gene: NA
V gene: TRBV7-2
J gene: TRBJ2-1
clone size: NA
CDR3 protein: CASSLVSESHEQFF
CDR3 DNA: TGTGCCAGCAGCTTAGTCTCCGAGTCCCATGAGCAGTTCTTC

D gene: TRBD1
V gene: TRBV5-1
J gene: TRBJ1-2
clone size: NA
CDR3 protein: CASSPRQGGYTF
CDR3 DNA: TGCGCCAGCAGCCCCCGACAGGGTGGCTACACCTTC

D gene: NA
V gene: TRBV27
J gene: TRBJ2-1
clone size: NA
CDR3 protein: CASSRRTEGSEQFF
CDR3 DNA: TGTGCCAGCAGTAGAAGGACAGAAGGGAGTGAGCAGTTCTTC

D gene: TRBD2
V gene: TRBV20-1
J gene: TRBJ2-4
clone size: few
CDR3 protein: CSARDPQRGLGRYF
CDR3 DNA: TGCAGTGCTAGAGATCCACAGCGGGGGCTCGGGCGGTACTTC

D gene: NA
V gene: TRBV5-1
J gene: TRBJ1-3
clone size: NA
CDR3 protein: CASSRTGPFAGNTIYF
CDR3 DNA: TGCGCCAGCAGCCGAACAGGGCCCTTCGCTGGAAACACCATATATTTT

D gene: TRBD2
V gene: TRBV3-1
J gene: TRBJ2-3
clone size: NA
CDR3 protein: CASSQRSGRTDTQYF
CDR3 DNA: TGTGCCAGCAGCCAGCGTAGCGGGAGAACAGATACGCAGTATTTT

D gene: NA
V gene: TRBV5-1
J gene: TRBJ1-4
clone size: NA
CDR3 protein: CASSLVASPGEKLFF
CDR3 DNA: TGCGCCAGCAGCTTGGTCGCTTCGCCTGGTGAAAAACTGTTTTTT

D gene: NA
V gene: TRBV6-1
J gene: TRBJ1-1
clone size: few
CDR3 protein: CASTPWASEAEAFF
CDR3 DNA: TGTGCCAGCACTCCATGGGCATCTGAGGCTGAAGCTTTCTTT

D gene: TRBD2
V gene: TRBV5-1
J gene: TRBJ2-2
clone size: NA
CDR3 protein: CASSFGGRGTGELFF
CDR3 DNA: TGCGCCAGCAGCTTCGGCGGGAGAGGAACCGGGGAGCTGTTTTTT

D gene: TRBD2
V gene: TRBV4-1
J gene: TRBJ2-4
clone size: NA
CDR3 protein: CASSQPVVEWGLAKNIQYF
CDR3 DNA: TGCGCCAGCAGCCAACCAGTGGTAGAATGGGGACTAGCTAAGAACATTCAGTACTTC

D gene: TRBD1
V gene: TRBV10-3
J gene: TRBJ2-2
clone size: NA
CDR3 protein: CAISGDRAGTGELFF
CDR3 DNA: TGTGCCATCAGTGGAGACAGGGCTGGCACCGGGGAGCTGTTTTTT

D gene: TRBD2
V gene: TRBV19
J gene: TRBJ2-3
clone size: NA
CDR3 protein: CASSPAGATDTQYF
CDR3 DNA: TGCGCCAGCAGCCCAGCGGGAGCAACAGATACGCAGTATTTT

D gene: NA
V gene: TRBV7-9
J gene: TRBJ1-1
clone size: NA
CDR3 protein: CASSYGTQNTEAFF
CDR3 DNA: TGTGCCAGCAGCTACGGGACACAGAACACTGAAGCTTTCTTT

D gene: TRBD1
V gene: TRBV29-1
J gene: TRBJ2-3
clone size: NA
CDR3 protein: CSVGQVLTDTQYF
CDR3 DNA: TGCAGCGTCGGACAGGTTCTGACAGATACGCAGTATTTT

D gene: TRBD1
V gene: TRBV10-3
J gene: TRBJ2-3
clone size: NA
CDR3 protein: CAISGQGSDTQYF
CDR3 DNA: TGTGCCATCAGTGGACAGGGGTCAGATACGCAGTATTTT

D gene: NA
V gene: TRBV11-3
J gene: TRBJ2-5
clone size: few
CDR3 protein: CASSPKSQETQYF
CDR3 DNA: TGTGCCAGCAGCCCAAAGTCCCAAGAGACCCAGTACTTC

D gene: TRBD2
V gene: TRBV5-1
J gene: TRBJ2-1
clone size: NA
CDR3 protein: CASSLGGGLAGEEQFF
CDR3 DNA: TGCGCCAGCAGCCTAGGGGGGGGGTTAGCGGGAGAGGAGCAGTTCTTC